Described below is a single T cell receptor (beta chain) sequence and its context. Each CDR3 protein gets one entry after TCRdb re-called the 5' RACE reads with MiXCR. This table holds a few hundred thousand distinct CDR3 sequences, 25% to 30% found once. The CDR3 sequence is 16 residues long. V lost 4 bases and J lost 0, with 15 bases in between. Per germline, CDR1 MNHEY and CDR2 SVGAGI. The source of the sample is a study of T-cell memory formation after mild COVID-19. This clonotype originated in an adult woman who had mild COVID-19 (a few samples of this study predate the infection). Cell type and time point are not known. The chain joins TRBV6-5 to TRBJ2-5; D possibly matches TRBD1 or TRBD2 (5 bases each). The source material was PBMCs or a T cell subset sorted from them (not recorded which). The CDR3 nucleotides read TGTGCCAGCAGTTCGTTGAATTGGGGGAACCAAGAGACCCAGTACTTC. Amino acids: CASSSLNWGNQETQYF.